The 25 T cell receptor beta chains in this list originate from one sample, sequenced in a study of shared clonotypes between healthy human individuals. Profiled with immunoSEQ multiplex PCR; TCRdb holds only in-frame clones, not every one. The sample records more than 550,000 clones, less than 95% being singletons. The sample was memory CD8+ T cells from PBMCs. Regarding subset: CD45RO+ cells pooled with CCR7-negative TemRA cells. The source is a young man in good health. Some clones in this sample may be carry-over from other donors' samples.

V is TRBV5-6 and J is TRBJ2-7, with D possibly being TRBD2 (6 bases). Germline CDR1 SGHDT, CDR2 YYEEEE. V lost 3 bases to trimming and J lost 4 bases, with 20 bases between them. The CDR3 is 16 amino acids. The CDR3 region has the DNA TGTGCCAGCAGCTCGATTGGAGGGGAGTTTTTGTACGAGCAGTACTTC. Translating gives CASSSIGGEFLYEQYF.

This chain uses TRBV28 with TRBJ1-1, with 8 bases identical to TRBD1. The CDR3 is made up of 14 amino acids. CDR1 MDHEN and CDR2 SYDVKM come from the germline V gene. V was clipped by 6 bases and J by 3 bases; unmatched bases: 6. CDR3 region: CASRPGQGYTEAFF. CDR3 nucleotide sequence: TGTGCCAGCAGGCCAGGACAGGGTTACACTGAAGCTTTCTTT.

The genes are TRBV19 and TRBJ1-4; D ambiguous. The germline gives CDR1 LNHDA, CDR2 SQIVND (reference sequence). CDR3 length equals 15 residues. V was trimmed by 3 bases and J by 7 bases, leaving 15 bases between them. CDR3 bases: TGTGCCAGTAGTATTCTTGGGGAGCCGCGTGAAAAACTGTTTTTT. Its translation: CASSILGEPREKLFF.

The CDR3 loop reads CASSRSRFGPGTEAFF. DNA of the CDR3: TGTGCCAGCAGTCGATCCCGGTTTGGCCCGGGGACTGAAGCTTTCTTT. The chain is built from TRBV27 and TRBJ1-1; D remains unclear. The CDR3 extends over 16 amino acids. Germline V gives CDR1 MNHEY, CDR2 SMNVEV (reference sequence). The germline V and J ends were trimmed by 5 bases and 5 bases, with 21 bases remaining between them.

The rearrangement joins TRBV6-1 to TRBJ1-1, with a tentative D call TRBD1 (5 bases). Germline values: CDR1 MNHNS, CDR2 SASEGT. This CDR3 is 14 amino acids long. Trimming left V 2 bases short and J 7 bases short, with 14 bases between. The CDR3 nucleotides read TGTGCCAGCAGTGAACGGGGAACAGGTATTGAAGCTTTCTTT. Its translation: CASSERGTGIEAFF.

The rearrangement joins TRBV11-2 to TRBJ2-7, with 8 bases matching TRBD1. Trimming at V came to 4 bases and at J to 5 bases, leaving 10 bases not matched to a gene. Germline CDR1 SGHAT, CDR2 FQNNGV. The CDR3 sequence is 15 residues long. CDR3 in amino acids: CASSSQGAFINEQYF. The CDR3 DNA reads TGTGCCAGCAGCTCTCAGGGGGCTTTTATCAACGAGCAGTACTTC.

The chain uses TRBV4-2 and TRBJ2-2; 8 bases align to TRBD2. Germline assignment: CDR1 LGHNA and CDR2 YNFKEQ. V lost 0 bases, J lost 8 bases, and 11 bases stayed unmatched. The CDR3 totals 17 residues. CDR3: CASSQESSGGALGELFF. The CDR3, as DNA: TGTGCCAGCAGCCAAGAATCCAGCGGGGGAGCCCTGGGGGAGCTGTTTTTT.

The chain joins TRBV5-1 to TRBJ1-5; D not resolved. V lost 4 bases and J lost 3, with 14 bases in between. CDR3 length: 15 residues. Germline V gives CDR1 SGHRS, CDR2 YFSETQ. CDR3 loop: CASSLTGSPNQPQHF. The CDR3 region has the DNA TGCGCCAGCAGCCTAACGGGGAGTCCCAATCAGCCCCAGCATTTT.

The rearrangement links TRBV30 to TRBJ2-3; 10 positions match TRBD2. The CDR3 is 19 residues long. Germline V gene data show CDR1 as GTSNPN and CDR2 as SVGIG (reference sequence). Trimming cost V 2 bases and J 6 bases; bases outside gene matches: 20. As DNA, the CDR3 is TGTGCCTGGAGTCCGTACATTAGGAGCGGGAGGGCCACATGGGATACGCAGTATTTT. Encoded protein: CAWSPYIRSGRATWDTQYF.

The rearrangement links TRBV5-5 to TRBJ2-5, with 8 bases identical to TRBD2. V lost 2 bases, J lost 5 bases, and 8 bases stayed unmatched. The CDR3 loop spans 15 amino acids. Germline lookup yields CDR1 SGHKS and CDR2 YYEKEE (reference sequence). CDR3 region: CASSLAGAPLETQYF. In DNA form, the CDR3 reads TGTGCCAGCAGCTTAGCGGGAGCCCCGTTGGAGACCCAGTACTTC.

This chain links TRBV27 with TRBJ2-3, with D perhaps TRBD1 (6 bases). Between the trimmed V and J ends, which lost 4 bases and 4 bases, there was a span of 24 bases. CDR3 size: 18 residues. Per the germline V gene, CDR1 is MNHEY and CDR2 is SMNVEV (reference sequence). The CDR3 sequence is CASSSWDIAPRSPDTQYF. In nucleotides, the CDR3 is TGTGCCAGCAGTTCCTGGGACATCGCCCCCCGGAGCCCAGATACGCAGTATTTT.

V usage is TRBV7-2 and J usage is TRBJ1-4, with D possibly matching TRBD1 (6 bases). CDR1 and CDR2 (germline): SGHTA, FQGNSA. The CDR3 loop spans 16 amino acids. The V end lost 2 bases, the J end lost 1 base, and 11 bases lay between the germline ends. The CDR3 reads CASSLTGWGTNEKLFF. The CDR3 DNA follows: TGTGCCAGCAGCTTAACAGGGTGGGGAACTAATGAAAAACTGTTTTTT. Drawing the rest from reference TRBV7-2 and TRBJ1-4, the complete variable domain is GAGVSQSPSNKVTEKGKDVELRCDPISGHTALYWYRQSLGQGLEFLIYFQGNSAPDKSGLPSDRFSAERTGGSVSTLTIQRTQQEDSAVYLCASSLTGWGTNEKLFFGSGTQLSVL.

Regarding this clone: Other DNA sequences from this sample encode an identical CDR3 as well. The V gene is TRBV15, the J gene TRBJ2-1; D ambiguous. The CDR3 runs to 14 residues. V was pared by 1 base and J by 0 bases, with 4 bases between. Germline-derived CDR1 and CDR2 are LNHNV and YYDKDF (reference sequence). The CDR3: CATSRGSSYNEQFF. CDR3 in DNA: TGTGCCACCAGCAGAGGCAGCTCCTACAATGAGCAGTTCTTC.

The gene calls are TRBV15 and TRBJ1-1; D perhaps matches TRBD1 (5 bases). Germline values: CDR1 LNHNV, CDR2 YYDKDF (reference sequence). Trimming removed 5 bases at V and 4 bases at J, with 17 bases between. This CDR3 has 15 amino acids. The CDR3, as DNA: TGTGCCACCAGCGGGTTACTCAGGGAAGGCACTGAAGCTTTCTTT. It specifies CATSGLLREGTEAFF.

This chain joins TRBV7-2 and TRBJ2-7, with D perhaps matching TRBD2 (6 bases). Trimming removed 3 bases at V and 6 bases at J, with 15 bases between. Germline CDR1 reads SGHTA; CDR2 reads FQGNSA. The CDR3 has 14 residues. This CDR3 reads CASSLNGRTPEQYF. The DNA for the CDR3 is TGTGCCAGCAGCTTGAACGGGAGAACCCCCGAGCAGTACTTC.

The chain recombines TRBV28 with TRBJ2-5, with TRBD2 as a possible D gene (5 bases). Germline CDR1 MDHEN, CDR2 SYDVKM. V shed 5 bases and J shed 5 bases, with 18 bases lying between them. This CDR3 is built from 15 residues. The CDR3 DNA follows: TGTGCCAGCAGTCCCCCAGGCGACCAGCGGGAGACCCAGTACTTC. Its protein product is CASSPPGDQRETQYF.

CDR3 loop: CASSLVGLPSTDTQYF. CDR3 nucleotides: TGTGCCAGCAGTTTAGTAGGACTACCTAGCACAGATACGCAGTATTTT. V is TRBV27 and J is TRBJ2-3; the D gene is possibly TRBD2 (6 bases). Trimming left V 2 bases short and J 0 bases short, with 12 bases between. The CDR3 is 16 residues long. Germline CDR1 reads MNHEY; CDR2 reads SMNVEV (reference sequence).

The genes are TRBV30 and TRBJ2-3, with TRBD2 identical over 8 bases. J lost 6 bases, V lost 0 bases, and 5 bases had no gene match. Germline V gives CDR1 GTSNPN, CDR2 SVGIG (reference sequence). The CDR3 sequence is 14 residues long. CDR3 in DNA: TGTGCCTGGAGTGTTACTAGCGGAAGGGATACGCAGTATTTT. Its translation: CAWSVTSGRDTQYF.

This chain joins TRBV7-9 and TRBJ2-5; 7 positions agree with TRBD2. Trimming took 5 bases from V and 5 from J; bases not matched to a gene: 11. The germline CDR1 and CDR2 sequences are SEHNR and FQNEAQ (reference sequence). The CDR3 runs 15 residues. In nucleotides, the CDR3 is TGTGCCAGCAGCCCAGCAGAGGGAGGGCCGGAGACCCAGTACTTC. It codes for CASSPAEGGPETQYF.

This rearrangement joins TRBV9 to TRBJ2-7; 7 nucleotides agree with TRBD1. CDR1 is SGDLS and CDR2 is YYNGEE in the germline V gene. Losses at the gene ends were 3 bases for V and 5 bases for J; bases not matched to a gene: 11. This CDR3 has 15 amino acids. The CDR3 spells CASSASRGGADEQYF. In DNA, the CDR3 is TGTGCCAGCAGCGCCTCCCGAGGGGGCGCCGACGAGCAGTACTTC.

The count of this clone is one. The gene calls are TRBV6-5 and TRBJ2-7; possibly TRBD1 for D (5 bases). The CDR3 has 14 residues. Trimming stripped 2 bases from V and 3 bases from J, with 11 bases between. Germline V gene sequence: CDR1 MNHEY, CDR2 SVGAGI. CDR3 bases: TGTGCCAGCAGTTACACAGGAAAGGACTACGAGCAGTACTTC. Translating gives CASSYTGKDYEQYF.

The rearrangement links TRBV5-4 to TRBJ1-4; perhaps TRBD1 as D (5 bases). Germline V gene lookup returns CDR1 SGHNT and CDR2 YYREEE (reference sequence). V lost 4 bases, J lost 7 bases, and 17 bases lay in between. This CDR3 spans 15 amino acids. The CDR3 is CASSLRDGVLEKLFF. CDR3 nucleotides: TGTGCCAGCAGCCTCCGGGACGGAGTACTTGAAAAACTGTTTTTT.

This chain joins TRBV10-3 and TRBJ2-5; D unresolved. The J call may be wrong; the DNA end is better matched by TRBJ2-7. CDR3 length: 14 residues. CDR1 is ENHRY, CDR2 SYGVKD, per germline. The CDR3 DNA reads as TGTGCCATCAGTGAGCCCCCGTACTACTACGAGCAGTACTTC. Its protein product is CAISEPPYYYEQYF.

The gene calls are TRBV2 and TRBJ2-7; D not resolved. This CDR3 region has 13 residues. The V and J ends lost 6 bases and 2 bases respectively, with 11 bases between them. CDR1 is SNHLY and CDR2 is FYNNEI in the germline V gene. CDR3 nucleotides: TGTGCCAGCAGCCCAACAAATACCTACGAGCAGTACTTC. The encoded protein is CASSPTNTYEQYF.

This clone was detected a few times. The CDR3 DNA is TGTGCCAGCAACCCCCTGATGAACACTGAAGCTTTCTTT. Translation: CASNPLMNTEAFF. V is TRBV28 and J is TRBJ1-1; D gene unclear. Trimming pared 7 bases from V and 0 bases from J, leaving 9 bases between. CDR1 and CDR2 (germline): MDHEN, SYDVKM. The length of the CDR3 is 13 residues.